This T cell receptor (beta chain) was obtained from a study of blood T cells in healthy people across ages. The sample providers were healthy Caucasian people from Russia, aged about 6 to 100. As to this clonotype: Its antigen is not identified.

Looked up from germline, CDR1 is MNHEY and CDR2 is SVGEGT. V was pared by 4 bases and J by 3 bases, with 4 bases of the junction left unmatched. The CDR3 sequence is 15 residues long. Combining a sample-barcoded 5' primer with a J-beta primer mix, a second PCR ran for roughly 6 to 11 cycles. One entry per CDR3 protein results from TCRdb running MiXCR on the 5' RACE reads. This sample carries 1.2 million to 1.5 million distinct CDR3 sequences, around two fifths of them seen once, and the ten largest clones take roughly 7.7%. Study findings and constraints: The lack of PBMC sorting stopped any conclusive naive versus antigen-experienced comparison. Percentage of naive T cells showed a strong correlation with TCR beta diversity. In long-lived donors, naive CD4+ cell counts and diversity exceeded those of aged donors.

Sequencing was carried out using blood. V is TRBV6-2 or TRBV6-3 and J is TRBJ2-1, with 9 positions matching TRBD2. This clonotype was sampled from a woman between 18 and 29 years old in good health. The DNA of the CDR3 is TGTGCCAGCAGTTCGCTAGCGGGGAACTACAATGAGCAGTTCTTC. It yields the protein CASSSLAGNYNEQFF.